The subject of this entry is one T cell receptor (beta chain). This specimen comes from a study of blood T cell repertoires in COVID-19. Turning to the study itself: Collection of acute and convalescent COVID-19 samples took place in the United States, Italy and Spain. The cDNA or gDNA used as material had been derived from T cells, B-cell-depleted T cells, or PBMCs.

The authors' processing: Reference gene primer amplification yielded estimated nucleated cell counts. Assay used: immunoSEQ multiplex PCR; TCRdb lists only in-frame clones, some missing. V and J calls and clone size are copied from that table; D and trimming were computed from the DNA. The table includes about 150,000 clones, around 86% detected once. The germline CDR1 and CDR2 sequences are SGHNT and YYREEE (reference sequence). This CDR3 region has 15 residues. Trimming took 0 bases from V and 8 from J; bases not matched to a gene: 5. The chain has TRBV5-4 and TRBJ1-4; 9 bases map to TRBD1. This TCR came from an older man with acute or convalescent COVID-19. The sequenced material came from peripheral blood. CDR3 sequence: CASSLGQGVGEKLFF. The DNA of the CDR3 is TGTGCCAGCAGCTTGGGACAGGGGGTAGGAGAAAAACTGTTTTTT.